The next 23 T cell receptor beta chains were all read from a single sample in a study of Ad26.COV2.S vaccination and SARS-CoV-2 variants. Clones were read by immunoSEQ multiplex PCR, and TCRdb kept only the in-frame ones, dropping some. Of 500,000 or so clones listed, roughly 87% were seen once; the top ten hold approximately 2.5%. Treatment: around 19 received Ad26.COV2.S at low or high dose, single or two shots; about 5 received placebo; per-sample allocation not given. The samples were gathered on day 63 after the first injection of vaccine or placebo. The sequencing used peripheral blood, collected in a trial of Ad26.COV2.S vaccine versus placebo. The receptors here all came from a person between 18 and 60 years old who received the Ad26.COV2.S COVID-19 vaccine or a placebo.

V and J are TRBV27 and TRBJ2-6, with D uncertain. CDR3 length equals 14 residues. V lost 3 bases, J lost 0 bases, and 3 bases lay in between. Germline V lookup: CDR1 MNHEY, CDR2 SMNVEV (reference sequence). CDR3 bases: TGTGCCAGCAGTTTGTTCTCTGGGGCCAACGTCCTGACTTTC. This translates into CASSLFSGANVLTF. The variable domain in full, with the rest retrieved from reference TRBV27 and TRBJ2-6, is EAQVTQNPRYLITVTGKKLTVTCSQNMNHEYMSWYRQDPGLGLRQIYYSMNVEVTDKGDVPEGYKVSRKEKRNFPLILESPSPNQTSLYFCASSLFSGANVLTFGAGSRLTVL.

The CDR3 protein is CSAPWNTEAFF. CDR3 DNA: TGCAGCGCCCCGTGGAACACTGAAGCTTTCTTT. The chain combines TRBV20-1 with TRBJ1-1, with D uncertain. There are 11 residues in the CDR3. The germline V gene encodes CDR1 DFQATT and CDR2 SNEGSKA (reference sequence).

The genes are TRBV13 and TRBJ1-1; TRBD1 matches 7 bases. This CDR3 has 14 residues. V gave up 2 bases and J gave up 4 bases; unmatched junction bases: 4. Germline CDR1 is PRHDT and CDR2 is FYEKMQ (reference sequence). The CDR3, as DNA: TGTGCCAGCAGCTTACCAGGGGGGAGCACTGAAGCTTTCTTT. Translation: CASSLPGGSTEAFF.

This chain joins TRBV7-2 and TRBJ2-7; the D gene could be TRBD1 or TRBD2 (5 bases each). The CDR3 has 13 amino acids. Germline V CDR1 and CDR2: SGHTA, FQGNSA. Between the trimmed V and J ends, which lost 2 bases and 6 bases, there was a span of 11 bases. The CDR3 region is CASSLSPGPEQYV. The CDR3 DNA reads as TGTGCCAGCAGCTTATCCCCGGGGCCCGAGCAGTACGTC.

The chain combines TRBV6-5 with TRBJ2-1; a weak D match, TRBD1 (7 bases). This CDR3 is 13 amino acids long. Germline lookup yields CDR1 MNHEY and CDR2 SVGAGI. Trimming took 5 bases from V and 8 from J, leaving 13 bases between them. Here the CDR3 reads CASSRDRDYEQFF. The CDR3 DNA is TGTGCCAGCAGTAGAGACAGGGACTATGAGCAGTTCTTC.

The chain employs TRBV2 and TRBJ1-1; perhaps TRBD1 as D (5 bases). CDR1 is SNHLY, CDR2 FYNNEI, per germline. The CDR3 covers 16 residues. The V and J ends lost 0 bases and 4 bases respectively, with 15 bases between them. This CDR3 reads CASSEALHRSPTEAFF. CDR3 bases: TGTGCCAGCAGTGAAGCGCTTCACAGGTCCCCCACTGAAGCTTTCTTT.

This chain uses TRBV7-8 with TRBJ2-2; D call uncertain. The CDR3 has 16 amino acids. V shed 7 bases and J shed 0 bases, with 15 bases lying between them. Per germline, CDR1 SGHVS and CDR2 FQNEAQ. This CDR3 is CASIPSRAANTGELFF. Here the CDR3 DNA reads TGTGCCAGCATCCCGAGTCGGGCAGCGAACACCGGGGAGCTGTTTTTT. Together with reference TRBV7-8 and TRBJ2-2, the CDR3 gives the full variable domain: GAGVSQSPRYKVAKRGQDVALRCDPISGHVSLFWYQQALGQGPEFLTYFQNEAQLDKSGLPSDRFFAERPEGSVSTLKIQRTQQEDSAVYLCASIPSRAANTGELFFGEGSRLTVL.

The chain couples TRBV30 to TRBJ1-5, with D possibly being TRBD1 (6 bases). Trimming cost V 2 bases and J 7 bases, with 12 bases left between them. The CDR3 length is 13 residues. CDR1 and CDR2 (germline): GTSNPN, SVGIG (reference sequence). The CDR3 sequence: CAWSRDMNQPQHF. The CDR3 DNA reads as TGTGCCTGGAGTAGGGACATGAACCAGCCCCAGCATTTT.

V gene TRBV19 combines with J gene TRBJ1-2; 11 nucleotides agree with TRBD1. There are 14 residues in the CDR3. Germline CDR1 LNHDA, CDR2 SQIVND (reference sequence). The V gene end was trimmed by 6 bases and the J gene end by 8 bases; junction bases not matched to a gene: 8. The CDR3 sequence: CASRDGQGARGYTF. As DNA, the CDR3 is TGTGCCAGTAGAGACGGACAGGGGGCAAGGGGCTACACCTTC.

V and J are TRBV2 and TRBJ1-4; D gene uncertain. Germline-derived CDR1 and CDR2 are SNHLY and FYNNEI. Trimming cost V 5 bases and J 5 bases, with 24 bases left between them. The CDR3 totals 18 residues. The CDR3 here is CASSKRPVTVPENEKLFF. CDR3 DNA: TGTGCCAGCAGTAAAAGACCCGTGACCGTCCCCGAAAATGAAAAACTGTTTTTT.

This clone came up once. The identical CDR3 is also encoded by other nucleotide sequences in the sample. The CDR3 DNA reads as TGTGCCAGCAGCTTACTCGAGAACACTGAAGCTTTCTTT. As protein: CASSLLENTEAFF. The genes are TRBV7-2 and TRBJ1-1; D ambiguous. V was clipped by 2 bases and J by 1 base, with 5 bases between them. From germline, CDR1 is SGHTA and CDR2 FQGNSA. CDR3 size: 13 residues.

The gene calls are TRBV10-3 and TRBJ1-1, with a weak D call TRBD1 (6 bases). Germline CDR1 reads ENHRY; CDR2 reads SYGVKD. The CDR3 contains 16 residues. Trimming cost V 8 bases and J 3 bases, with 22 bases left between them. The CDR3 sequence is CAIRDTGRFEDTEAFF. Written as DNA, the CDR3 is TGTGCCATCCGGGACACAGGAAGGTTTGAGGACACTGAAGCTTTCTTT.

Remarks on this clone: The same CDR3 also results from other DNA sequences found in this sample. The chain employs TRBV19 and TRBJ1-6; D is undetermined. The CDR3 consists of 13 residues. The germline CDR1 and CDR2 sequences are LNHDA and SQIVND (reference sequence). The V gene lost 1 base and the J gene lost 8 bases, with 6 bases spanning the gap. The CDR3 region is CASSIGKDSPLHF. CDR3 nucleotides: TGTGCCAGTAGTATAGGCAAGGATTCACCCCTCCACTTT.

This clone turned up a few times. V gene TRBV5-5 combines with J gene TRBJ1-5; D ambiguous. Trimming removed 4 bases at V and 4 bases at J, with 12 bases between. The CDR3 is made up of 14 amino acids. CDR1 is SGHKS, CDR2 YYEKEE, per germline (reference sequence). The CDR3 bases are TGTGCCAGCAGCCTATACGGGAGAAATCAGCCCCAGCATTTT. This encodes CASSLYGRNQPQHF.

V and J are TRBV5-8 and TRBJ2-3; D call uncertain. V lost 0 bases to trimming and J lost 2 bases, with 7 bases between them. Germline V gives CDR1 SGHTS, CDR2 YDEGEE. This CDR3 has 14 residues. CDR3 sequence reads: CASSLAVSTDTQYF. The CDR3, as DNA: TGTGCCAGCAGCTTGGCAGTTTCCACAGATACGCAGTATTTT.

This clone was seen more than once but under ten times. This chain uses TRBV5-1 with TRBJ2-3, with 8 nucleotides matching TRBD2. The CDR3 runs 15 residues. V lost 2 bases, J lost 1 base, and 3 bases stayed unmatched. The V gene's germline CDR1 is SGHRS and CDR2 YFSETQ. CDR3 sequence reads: CASSFSGIGTDTQYF. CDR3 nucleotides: TGCGCCAGCAGCTTTAGCGGGATCGGCACAGATACGCAGTATTTT.

The CDR3 here is CATSRDWGRGEAFF. CDR3 DNA sequence: TGTGCCACCAGCAGAGATTGGGGGAGAGGGGAAGCTTTCTTT. This chain joins TRBV15 and TRBJ1-1, with a possible D match to TRBD1 (5 bases). Germline values: CDR1 LNHNV, CDR2 YYDKDF (reference sequence). This CDR3 is 14 amino acids long. V lost 0 bases, J lost 8 bases, and 13 bases lay in between.

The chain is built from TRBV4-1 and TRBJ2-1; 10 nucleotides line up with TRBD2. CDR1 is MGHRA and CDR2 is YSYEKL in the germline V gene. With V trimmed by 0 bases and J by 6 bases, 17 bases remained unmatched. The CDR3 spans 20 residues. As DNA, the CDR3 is TGCGCCAGCAGCCAAGATCCGACAGGGCTAGCGGGGGTTACATTCAATGAGCAGTTCTTC. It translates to CASSQDPTGLAGVTFNEQFF.

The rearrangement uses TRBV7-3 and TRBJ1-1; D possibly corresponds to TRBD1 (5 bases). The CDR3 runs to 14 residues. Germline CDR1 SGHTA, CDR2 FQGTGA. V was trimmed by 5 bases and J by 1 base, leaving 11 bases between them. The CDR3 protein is CASSPGTANTEAFF. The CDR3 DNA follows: TGTGCCAGCAGCCCCGGGACGGCGAACACTGAAGCTTTCTTT. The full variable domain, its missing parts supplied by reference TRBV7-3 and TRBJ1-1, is GAGVSQTPSNKVTEKGKYVELRCDPISGHTALYWYRQSLGQGPEFLIYFQGTGAADDSGLPNDRFFAVRPEGSVSTLKIQRTERGDSAVYLCASSPGTANTEAFFGQGTRLTVV.

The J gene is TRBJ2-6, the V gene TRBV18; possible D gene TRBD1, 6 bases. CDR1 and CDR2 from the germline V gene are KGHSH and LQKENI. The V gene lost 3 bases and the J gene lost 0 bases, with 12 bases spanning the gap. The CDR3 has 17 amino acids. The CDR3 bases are TGTGCCAGCTCACCCGGGACACCCGACTCTGGGGCCAACGTCCTGACTTTC. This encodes CASSPGTPDSGANVLTF.

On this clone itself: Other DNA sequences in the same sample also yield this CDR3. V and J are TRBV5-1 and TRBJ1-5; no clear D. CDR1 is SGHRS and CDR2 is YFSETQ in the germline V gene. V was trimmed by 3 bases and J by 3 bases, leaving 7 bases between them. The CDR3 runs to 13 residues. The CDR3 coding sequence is TGCGCCAGCAGCTCCGGGCCCAATCAGCCCCAGCATTTT. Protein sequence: CASSSGPNQPQHF.

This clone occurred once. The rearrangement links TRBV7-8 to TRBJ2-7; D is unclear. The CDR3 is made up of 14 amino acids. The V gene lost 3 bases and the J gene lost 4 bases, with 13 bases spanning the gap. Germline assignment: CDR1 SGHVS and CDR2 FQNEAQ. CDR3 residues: CASSLMIGDYEQYV. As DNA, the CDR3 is TGTGCCAGCAGCTTGATGATCGGTGATTACGAGCAGTACGTC.

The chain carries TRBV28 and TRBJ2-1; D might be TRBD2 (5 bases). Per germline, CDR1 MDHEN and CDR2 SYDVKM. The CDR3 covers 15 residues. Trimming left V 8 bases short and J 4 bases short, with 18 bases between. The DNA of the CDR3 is TGTGCCAGCGAGGAGGATAAAATGAGATACAATGAGCAGTTCTTC. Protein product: CASEEDKMRYNEQFF.